The 21 T cell receptor beta chains below all came from one sample that was sequenced in a study of CD8 T cells in cerebrospinal fluid in Alzheimer's disease. TCRdb processed the 10x single-cell sequencing reads again and assigns one entry to each CDR3 protein, with no DNA. The listing contains about 1,000 distinct CDR3 sequences. Source material: cerebrospinal fluid. Receptor source: a human donor in good health.

Its frequency marks this clonotype as large. The chain uses TRBV20-1 and TRBJ2-3; TCRdb picks TRBD1, but there is no DNA to check that call. Germline lookup yields CDR1 DFQATT and CDR2 SNEGSKA (reference sequence). The CDR3 length is 15 residues. CDR3 in amino acids: CSAREGQGNADTQYF.

This clonotype is called medium-sized based on its frequency. The chain joins TRBV19 to TRBJ2-5; no DNA is available, so the TRBD1 call from TCRdb remains unchecked. The CDR3 extends over 15 amino acids. In germline, CDR1 is LNHDA, CDR2 SQIVND (reference sequence). The chain's CDR3 is CASNDRTGGLETQYF.

This clonotype is identified as medium-sized from frequency. The V and J genes are TRBV6-5 and TRBJ2-7; the TCRdb D gene call, TRBD1, has no DNA to confirm it. The CDR3 has 16 residues. Per the germline V gene, CDR1 is MNHEY and CDR2 is SVGAGI. CDR3 loop: CASSTPWTGASYEQYF.

This clonotype counts as medium-sized by frequency. The V and J genes are TRBV28 and TRBJ2-6; the TCRdb D gene call, TRBD2, has no DNA to confirm it. Germline CDR1 reads MDHEN; CDR2 reads SYDVKM. The CDR3 sequence is 18 residues long. This chain's CDR3 is CASSVTGRALSGANVLTF.

Measured by frequency, this clonotype is medium-sized. This rearrangement joins TRBV12-3 or TRBV12-4 to TRBJ1-5. The CDR3 is 14 amino acids. The CDR3 spells CASSLASTNQPQHF.

Its frequency marks this clonotype as medium-sized. The CDR3: CAISDSGGEEKLFF. This chain links TRBV10-3 with TRBJ1-4; TCRdb proposes TRBD1, but this gene call is untestable without DNA. Germline V gene sequence: CDR1 ENHRY, CDR2 SYGVKD. This CDR3 is built from 14 residues.

This clonotype is deemed medium-sized by its frequency. The rearrangement joins TRBV9 to TRBJ1-2; TCRdb's assignment of TRBD1 cannot be checked, as there is no DNA. The CDR3 totals 15 residues. Per germline, CDR1 SGDLS and CDR2 YYNGEE. CDR3 sequence reads: CASSPHGGQLYGYTF.

This clonotype is medium-sized by frequency. This CDR3 is CAWNLDAGELFF. The rearrangement links TRBV30 to TRBJ2-2. Germline values: CDR1 GTSNPN, CDR2 SVGIG (reference sequence). The CDR3 is made up of 12 amino acids.

In terms of frequency, this clonotype is medium-sized. V and J are TRBV11-2 and TRBJ2-7; there is no DNA to check the TCRdb D call of TRBD1. Germline V gene lookup returns CDR1 SGHAT and CDR2 FQNNGV. The CDR3 is 14 residues long. The CDR3 reads CASSSNTGRYEQYF.

This clonotype counts as medium-sized (0.01 to 0.1%) by frequency. The CDR3 is CASSFSNQPQHF. V gene TRBV12-3 or TRBV12-4 combines with J gene TRBJ1-5. The CDR3 consists of 12 residues.

This clonotype registers large by frequency. V is TRBV9 and J is TRBJ2-1; the TRBD1 assignment by TCRdb is unverifiable without DNA. The germline gives CDR1 SGDLS, CDR2 YYNGEE. This CDR3 region has 15 residues. The CDR3 loop is CASSVGNLGGSEQFF.

This clonotype is labeled medium-sized based on frequency. The rearrangement joins TRBV29-1 to TRBJ2-3. From germline, CDR1 is SQVTM and CDR2 ANQGSEA. The length of the CDR3 is 12 residues. The CDR3 sequence: CSVVRGTDTQYF.

V usage is TRBV4-3 and J usage is TRBJ1-1. The CDR3 length is 14 residues. The germline V gene has CDR1 LGHNA and CDR2 YSLEER. This CDR3 is CASSHGVGITEAFF.

This clonotype is medium-sized by frequency. The chain employs TRBV7-2 and TRBJ1-4. This CDR3 has 15 residues. Germline V gives CDR1 SGHTA, CDR2 FQGNSA. CDR3 protein: CASSLAGRHGEKLFF.

Considering frequency, this clonotype is large. This chain connects TRBV20-1 to TRBJ2-3; absent DNA, TCRdb's TRBD2 call cannot be checked. This CDR3 comprises 17 residues. Germline CDR1 and CDR2: DFQATT and SNEGSKA (reference sequence). CDR3 amino acids: CSARDILRLAGADTQYF.

Judged by frequency, this clonotype is medium-sized. V gene TRBV7-9 combines with J gene TRBJ2-7; TCRdb designates TRBD1, a call that cannot be tested without DNA. This CDR3 has 16 residues. Per the germline V gene, CDR1 is SEHNR and CDR2 is FQNEAQ (reference sequence). CDR3 protein: CASSARDRGILYEQYF. The entire variable domain, with the rest obtained from reference TRBV7-9 and TRBJ2-7, is as follows: DTGVSQNPRHKITKRGQNVTFRCDPISEHNRLYWYRQTLGQGPEFLTYFQNEAQLEKSRLLSDRFSAERPKGSFSTLEIQRTEQGDSAMYLCASSARDRGILYEQYFGPGTRLTVT.

This clonotype is medium-sized by frequency. CDR3: CASSIDLGGHSYNEQFF. The chain carries TRBV19 and TRBJ2-1; TCRdb indicates TRBD1, and absent DNA this call remains unverified. The length of the CDR3 is 17 residues. Looked up from germline, CDR1 is LNHDA and CDR2 is SQIVND (reference sequence).

This clonotype shows up as medium-sized by frequency. This sequence joins TRBV6-1 and TRBJ1-2. This CDR3 has 13 residues. Germline V gene sequence: CDR1 MNHNS, CDR2 SASEGT. The CDR3 loop reads CASSEGRYYGYTF.

By frequency, this clonotype is medium-sized (0.01 to 0.1%). This sequence joins TRBV5-1 and TRBJ2-7; TCRdb reports TRBD1, a call that lacks DNA to check it against. The length of the CDR3 is 14 residues. The germline CDR1 and CDR2 sequences are SGHRS and YFSETQ. The CDR3: CASSLEQGDYEQYF.

Considering frequency, this clonotype is medium-sized (0.01 to 0.1%). The J gene is TRBJ2-2, the V gene TRBV20-1; as DNA is missing, the TRBD1 call by TCRdb cannot be tested. This CDR3 has 14 amino acids. CDR1 is DFQATT and CDR2 is SNEGSKA in the germline V gene (reference sequence). CDR3 loop: CSAPQTDTTGELFF.

Its frequency marks this clonotype as medium-sized. This sequence joins TRBV5-1 and TRBJ2-5; TCRdb's D gene call, TRBD2, goes unchecked for lack of DNA. CDR3 size: 17 residues. Per germline, CDR1 SGHRS and CDR2 YFSETQ. The CDR3 is CASSLAGTSGGSETQYF.